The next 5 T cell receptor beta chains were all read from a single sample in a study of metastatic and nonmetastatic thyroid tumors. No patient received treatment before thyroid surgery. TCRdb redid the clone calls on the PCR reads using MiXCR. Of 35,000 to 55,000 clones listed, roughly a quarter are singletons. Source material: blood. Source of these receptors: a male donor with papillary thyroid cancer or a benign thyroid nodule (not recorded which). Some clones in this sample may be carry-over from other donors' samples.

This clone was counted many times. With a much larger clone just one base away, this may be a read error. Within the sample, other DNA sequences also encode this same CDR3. The CDR3, as DNA: TGCGCCTGGAGTACGTGGGAGGCAGGGGAGCAGTTCTTC. Translated: CAWSTWEAGEQFF. This chain uses TRBV30 with TRBJ2-1, with D possibly matching TRBD2 (6 bases). The CDR3 runs 13 residues. The V gene's germline CDR1 is GTSNPN and CDR2 SVGIG (reference sequence).

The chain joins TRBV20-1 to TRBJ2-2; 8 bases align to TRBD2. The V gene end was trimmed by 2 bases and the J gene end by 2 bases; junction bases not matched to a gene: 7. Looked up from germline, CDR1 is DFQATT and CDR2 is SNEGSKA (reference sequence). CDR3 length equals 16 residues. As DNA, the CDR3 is TGCAGTGCTAGACAACCCGGGACTAGTAACACCGGGGAGCTGTTTTTT. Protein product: CSARQPGTSNTGELFF.

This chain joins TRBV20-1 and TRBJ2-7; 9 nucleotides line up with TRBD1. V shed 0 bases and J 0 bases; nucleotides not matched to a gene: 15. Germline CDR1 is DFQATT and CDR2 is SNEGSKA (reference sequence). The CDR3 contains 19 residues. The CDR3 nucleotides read TGCAGTGCTAGAGATTCCCCGGACAGGGGACCTATTACCTCCTACGAGCAGTACTTC. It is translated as CSARDSPDRGPITSYEQYF.

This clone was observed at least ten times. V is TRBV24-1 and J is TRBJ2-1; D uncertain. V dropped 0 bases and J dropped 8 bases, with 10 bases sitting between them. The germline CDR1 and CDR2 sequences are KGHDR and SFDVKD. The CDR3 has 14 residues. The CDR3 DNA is TGTGCCACCAGTGATTTGAGCGATGTCGATGAGCAGTTCTTC. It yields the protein CATSDLSDVDEQFF.

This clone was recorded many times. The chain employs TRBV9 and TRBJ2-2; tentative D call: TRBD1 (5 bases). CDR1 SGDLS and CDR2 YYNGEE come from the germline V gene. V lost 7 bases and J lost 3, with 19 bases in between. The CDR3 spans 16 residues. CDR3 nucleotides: TGTGCCAGCGGCGCAGGGTGGGATGGGGACACCGGGGAGCTGTTTTTT. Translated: CASGAGWDGDTGELFF.